This T cell receptor beta chain was captured in a study of T cells in Graves' hyperthyroidism and ophthalmopathy. Study-wide points: From stable hyperthyroidism, ophthalmopathy was separated by a 13 V-J model. Most expanded thyroid clonotypes above 0.001 recurred in blood.

The sample holds many counts of this clonotype. Its cognate antigen is unknown. TCR beta CDR3 region amplification was performed from RNA transcripts. HTBI primers were the set used in a first-round RT-PCR of the TCR CDR3. TCRdb re-analysed the multiplex PCR reads in MiXCR, keeping a single row per CDR3 protein. There are hundreds of thousands of distinct CDR3 sequences in the sample; around 13% occur only once, and approximately 15% lies in the top ten. Patients having uncontrolled infection, another autoimmune disease, pregnancy or lactation were not included. In making diagnoses, clinical symptoms, serum thyroxine and TRAb, thyroid ultrasound and orbital computed tomography were all used. Trimming left V 2 bases short and J 7 bases short, with 12 bases between. The CDR3 is 14 amino acids. Germline V CDR1 and CDR2: MDHEN, SYDVKM.

The rearrangement uses TRBV28 and TRBJ2-1; D perhaps matches TRBD2 (5 bases). This TCR was sampled from a woman aged 40 to 50 with Graves' hyperthyroidism. Sequencing input: blood. In nucleotides, the CDR3 is TGTGCCAGCAGTTTACCGGGAAGCGTTAATGAGCAGTTCTTC. This translates into CASSLPGSVNEQFF.